This T cell receptor (beta chain) was obtained from a study of OX40 agonist ivuxolimab in advanced cancers. Study summary: While on treatment, patients had intravenous ivuxolimab at 0.01 to 10 mg/kg every 2 weeks. General study results and limits: Antigen specificity of clonally expanded peripheral T cells was not established.

Note on this clone: Its antigen remains unidentified.

In germline, CDR1 is SGDLS, CDR2 YYNGEE. The CDR3 covers 16 residues. With 0 bases clipped from V and 0 bases from J, the junction kept 5 bases outside the gene matches. Sequencing was performed with immunoSEQ multiplex PCR; in TCRdb, only in-frame clones are kept and a portion is missing. The sample includes fewer than 50,000 clones, about three quarters seen only once; the top ten take more than 9%. The TCR originated in an adult with an advanced solid tumor such as melanoma, head and neck, liver or kidney cancer. The rearrangement joins TRBV9 to TRBJ2-5, with 7 nucleotides matching TRBD2. Source: CD4+ or CD8+ T cells sorted from blood, taken in a trial of the OX40 agonist ivuxolimab. In DNA form, the CDR3 reads TGTGCCAGCAGCGTAGTCGGTAGCGGGTACCAAGAGACCCAGTACTTC. Protein product: CASSVVGSGYQETQYF.